The 3 T cell receptor beta chains presented below share a single source sample, sequenced in a study of control samples from healthy donors and cancer patients. Assay used: immunoSEQ multiplex PCR; TCRdb lists only in-frame clones, some missing. This sample has 100,000 to 120,000 clones; over 75% occur once, and the top ten carry approximately 3.7%. Specimen: PBMCs. The receptors originated from an older woman with lung cancer.

CDR3 in amino acids: CASSGLRLTDEGDEQFF. Written as DNA, the CDR3 is TGCGCCAGCAGCGGATTACGGTTAACCGACGAGGGGGATGAGCAGTTCTTC. This sequence joins TRBV5-1 and TRBJ2-1, with D possibly being TRBD1 (6 bases). V shed 4 bases and J shed 8 bases, with 25 bases lying between them. The CDR3 runs to 17 residues. Per the germline V gene, CDR1 is SGHRS and CDR2 is YFSETQ.

The chain links TRBV6-5 to TRBJ2-3; D might be TRBD2 (5 bases). The V end was cut by 0 bases, the J end by 2 bases, with 12 bases between. The germline gives CDR1 MNHEY, CDR2 SVGAGI. The CDR3 length is 16 residues. This CDR3 is CASSYSLYGVTDTQYF. DNA for the CDR3: TGTGCCAGCAGTTACTCCCTATACGGGGTCACAGATACGCAGTATTTT.

V gene TRBV5-1 combines with J gene TRBJ2-7; the match to TRBD1 covers 12 bases. Germline loops: CDR1 SGHRS, CDR2 YFSETQ. The CDR3 spans 14 residues. With 4 bases clipped from V and 6 bases from J, the junction kept 5 bases outside the gene matches. The CDR3 DNA reads as TGCGCCAGCAGCACCGGGACAGGGGGCGTCGAGCAGTACTTC. This translates into CASSTGTGGVEQYF.